In this sample, the clone carrying this T cell receptor (beta chain) turned up a few times. Its cognate antigen is unknown. Each CDR3 protein is one row after TCRdb ran MiXCR on the 5' RACE reads. The data show 150,000 to 200,000 distinct CDR3 sequences, more than 9.5% seen once. These data are taken from a study of T cells after yellow fever vaccination. Study-wide findings and caveats: Once the booster was given, most primary-vaccination clones reappeared, at around 96% for CD4 and 88% for CD8. The study noted that FACS-sorted repertoires could contain abundant clonotypes contaminating from the bulk population.

The sequence derives from a man aged 18-30 years who received the YFV17D yellow fever vaccine. The specimen comprised CD8+ T cells sorted from PBMCs, sampled 15 days after the yellow fever booster vaccination.

The CDR3 here is CASSQVRDSTYEQYF. Here the CDR3 DNA reads TGTGCCAGCAGCCAAGTCCGGGACTCTACCTACGAGCAGTACTTC. This chain uses TRBV4-2 with TRBJ2-7; a possible D gene is TRBD2 (6 bases). Germline V gives CDR1 LGHNA, CDR2 YNFKEQ. This CDR3 comprises 15 residues. Trimming left V 1 base short and J 2 bases short, with 12 bases between.